The sequence of this T cell receptor beta chain was determined in a study of blood T cell repertoires in COVID-19. Across the whole study: Samples of COVID-19 (acute and convalescent) were obtained from the United States, Italy and Spain.

CDR3 length: 12 amino acids. Looked up from germline, CDR1 is SQVTM and CDR2 is ANQGSEA. Trimming shortened V by 6 bases and J by 5 bases, and 11 bases separated the two germline ends. Sequenced by immunoSEQ multiplex PCR; TCRdb stores in-frame clones only, minus some. Among roughly 64,000 clones listed, roughly 76% were seen once. The sample holds one count of this clone. This TCR came from a human donor in a cohort sampled during active COVID-19. The sample taken for sequencing was peripheral blood. The V and J genes are TRBV29-1 and TRBJ2-1, with a possible D match to TRBD2 (5 bases). The CDR3 sequence is CSVGLLDNEQFF. The DNA of the CDR3 is TGCAGCGTGGGATTACTAGACAATGAGCAGTTCTTC.